Listed here are 6 T cell receptor beta chains from one sample, sequenced in a study of CXCR3-negative and CXCR3-positive naive CD8 T cells. Carrying UMI labels, the TRB cDNA libraries were prepared through 5' RACE. TCRdb re-called the 5' RACE reads and gives one entry per CDR3 protein, without DNA. The sample table sets out 30,000 to 40,000 distinct CDR3 sequences. Material for sequencing was memory CD8+ T cells from blood. Receptors were obtained from a human donor in good health. Some clones in this sample may be carry-over from other donors' samples.

This clonotype counts as medium-sized (0.01 to 0.1%) by frequency. The rearrangement joins TRBV7-2 to TRBJ1-5. Germline V gene sequence: CDR1 SGHTA, CDR2 FQGNSA. The length of the CDR3 is 14 residues. This CDR3 reads CASSLLSGNQPQHF.

The chain couples TRBV9 to TRBJ1-1. The CDR3 runs 11 residues. In germline, CDR1 is SGDLS, CDR2 YYNGEE. The CDR3: CASSMGTEAFF.

The rearrangement uses TRBV12-3 or TRBV12-4 and TRBJ1-2. This CDR3 is 13 amino acids long. This CDR3 is CASSLLLGHGYTF.

The rearrangement uses TRBV29-1 and TRBJ2-3; the TCRdb D gene call, TRBD1, has no DNA to confirm it. Germline CDR1 SQVTM, CDR2 ANQGSEA. This CDR3 spans 15 amino acids. This CDR3 is CSVDVRGAREDTQYF.

The genes are TRBV28 and TRBJ1-5; TCRdb selects TRBD1, and the lack of DNA leaves this call unchecked. Germline V lookup: CDR1 MDHEN, CDR2 SYDVKM. The CDR3 is 14 residues long. The CDR3 spells CASSLRQGFQPQHF.

The chain uses TRBV4-3 and TRBJ2-3. The CDR3 has 12 amino acids. Germline V gene data show CDR1 as LGHNA and CDR2 as YSLEER. The CDR3 spells CASSLAGRAQYF.